Shown below are 18 T cell receptor beta chains from a single sample sequenced in a study of identical twins (dated by TCRdb to about 2016). Library preparation employed 5' RACE. Sequenced using an Illumina HiSeq 2000. The raw public reads went through TCRdb reprocessing: fastp at Q25, MiXCR clone calling, in-frame beta chains kept. For every CDR3 protein sequence, its rows merge into one entry that carries the most common genes and DNA. For this sample the table gives 400,000 to 650,000 distinct CDR3 sequences, of which 20% to 25% were detected only once. Around 0.9% of the sample is in the top ten clones. The sample was also linked to a second study, of T cells expressing NK-cell markers.

The specimen was CD4+ T cells sorted from blood. The source of these receptors is a woman younger than 35 in good health.

The rearrangement joins TRBV18 to TRBJ1-1; D not resolved. This CDR3 region has 13 residues. Germline CDR1 reads KGHSH; CDR2 reads LQKENI. Trimming removed 2 bases at V and 10 bases at J, with 14 bases between. The CDR3 loop is CASSPGIGEGAFF. The CDR3 bases are TGTGCCAGCTCACCAGGAATCGGCGAGGGAGCTTTCTTT.

This clonotype came up a few times. The chain uses TRBV6-5 and TRBJ1-5; D might be TRBD1 (6 bases). Trimming removed 0 bases from V and 6 bases from J, with 12 bases in between. Per the germline V gene, CDR1 is MNHEY and CDR2 is SVGAGI. The CDR3 is 15 residues long. For the CDR3, the DNA is TGTGCCAGCAGTTACTCAACAGGGAGGGGTCAGCCCCAGCATTTT. Translating it yields CASSYSTGRGQPQHF.

The gene calls are TRBV12-3 or TRBV12-4 and TRBJ2-1, with D perhaps matching TRBD2 (7 bases). The CDR3 is made up of 14 amino acids. V gave up 3 bases and J gave up 8 bases, with 14 bases separating them. The CDR3 sequence is CASSFWGGVDEQFF. The DNA for the CDR3 is TGTGCCAGCAGTTTTTGGGGGGGCGTAGATGAGCAGTTCTTC.

J is TRBJ1-5 and V is TRBV2, with no clear D. Germline CDR1 and CDR2: SNHLY and FYNNEI. Trimming removed 7 bases at V and 2 bases at J, with 15 bases between. This CDR3 contains 15 residues. The CDR3 sequence: CASNLDNGGNQPQHF. In nucleotides, the CDR3 is TGTGCCAGCAACCTTGACAACGGCGGCAATCAGCCCCAGCATTTT.

The chain is built from TRBV7-8 and TRBJ2-7; D gene ambiguous. The V gene's germline CDR1 is SGHVS and CDR2 FQNEAQ. This CDR3 has 13 residues. Trimming stripped 5 bases from V and 2 bases from J, with 10 bases between. DNA for the CDR3: TGTGCCAGCAGCCGGAGTTCAGCCTACGAGCAGTACTTC. This translates into CASSRSSAYEQYF.

This clonotype has only a few counts. V and J are TRBV20-1 and TRBJ2-3; a possible D gene is TRBD1 (6 bases). CDR3 length: 14 amino acids. In germline, CDR1 is DFQATT, CDR2 SNEGSKA (reference sequence). V lost 6 bases to trimming and J lost 1 base, with 14 bases between them. The CDR3 nucleotides are TGCAGTGCGTCCCGACAGGCCGGCACAGATACGCAGTATTTT. This sequence encodes CSASRQAGTDTQYF.

This chain links TRBV20-1 with TRBJ1-2, with TRBD1 matching 7 bases. V shed 4 bases and J 0 bases; nucleotides not matched to a gene: 2. The CDR3 totals 13 residues. CDR1 is DFQATT and CDR2 is SNEGSKA in the germline V gene (reference sequence). The CDR3 DNA reads TGCAGTGCTAAGGGGGCCCCTAACTATGGCTACACCTTC. This sequence encodes CSAKGAPNYGYTF.

The table lists this clonotype with a few counts. This chain uses TRBV12-3 or TRBV12-4 with TRBJ2-7, with no clear D. The CDR3 spans 12 residues. V lost 4 bases and J lost 6, with 10 bases in between. CDR3 amino acids: CASSWFSAEQYF. The CDR3 nucleotides are TGTGCCAGCAGTTGGTTTAGTGCCGAGCAGTACTTC.

This clonotype showed up just a few times. The chain couples TRBV7-9 to TRBJ2-3; tentative D call: TRBD2 (5 bases). V lost 2 bases, J lost 2 bases, and 8 bases lay in between. The CDR3 sequence is 14 residues long. Per germline, CDR1 SEHNR and CDR2 FQNEAQ (reference sequence). For the CDR3, the DNA is TGTGCCAGCAGCTTAATGGGAGTCACAGATACGCAGTATTTT. Translated: CASSLMGVTDTQYF.

The V call is TRBV10-3, the J call TRBJ2-2; D is possibly TRBD2 (5 bases). This CDR3 has 15 amino acids. Germline V gene sequence: CDR1 ENHRY, CDR2 SYGVKD. Between the trimmed V and J ends, which lost 5 bases and 2 bases, there was a span of 12 bases. The CDR3 DNA reads as TGTGCCATCAGTCGAGCGGAGAGAAACACCGGGGAGCTGTTTTTT. Amino acid sequence: CAISRAERNTGELFF.

J is TRBJ2-5 and V is TRBV20-1, with D perhaps matching TRBD2 (6 bases). Germline V CDR1 and CDR2: DFQATT, SNEGSKA (reference sequence). The CDR3 has 15 amino acids. Trimming removed 0 bases at V and 3 bases at J, with 14 bases between. The CDR3 DNA reads TGCAGTGCTAGAGATCGACGGGGCGGGGAAGAGACCCAGTACTTC. This translates into CSARDRRGGEETQYF.

The chain links TRBV20-1 to TRBJ2-6; 11 positions match TRBD1. Looked up from germline, CDR1 is DFQATT and CDR2 is SNEGSKA (reference sequence). V shed 0 bases, J shed 0 bases, and the junction held 4 bases outside the gene matches. The CDR3 is made up of 18 amino acids. CDR3: CSAREGQGVRSGANVLTF. CDR3 bases: TGCAGTGCTAGAGAGGGACAGGGGGTACGCTCTGGGGCCAACGTCCTGACTTTC.

This clonotype was picked up a small number of times. The V and J genes are TRBV18 and TRBJ2-2; 11 bases are shared with TRBD2. This CDR3 is built from 17 residues. V was pared by 3 bases and J by 3 bases, with 6 bases of the junction left unmatched. Germline V lookup: CDR1 KGHSH, CDR2 LQKENI. The CDR3 nucleotides read TGTGCCAGCTCACCCCAACTAGCGGGAGTCGACACCGGGGAGCTGTTTTTT. Its translation is CASSPQLAGVDTGELFF.

This clonotype turned up a few times. The chain's CDR3 is CSHTGEGTEAFF. In DNA, the CDR3 is TGCAGCCACACAGGGGAAGGGACTGAAGCTTTCTTT. The chain carries TRBV20-1 and TRBJ1-1; 7 bases align to TRBD1. The germline CDR1 and CDR2 sequences are DFQATT and SNEGSKA (reference sequence). This CDR3 spans 12 amino acids.

This sequence joins TRBV20-1 and TRBJ2-7, with D possibly being TRBD2 (6 bases). From germline, CDR1 is DFQATT and CDR2 SNEGSKA (reference sequence). Trimming pared 3 bases from V and 7 bases from J, leaving 19 bases between. This CDR3 is built from 14 residues. The CDR3 nucleotides read TGCAGTGCTAGTAGACAGACCCTAGCGAAGGAGCAGTACTTC. Translated, it gives CSASRQTLAKEQYF.

In this sample, this clonotype turned up many times. The chain employs TRBV9 and TRBJ1-1; D gene uncertain. The CDR3 sequence is 15 residues long. Trimming removed 0 bases from V and 0 bases from J, with 9 bases in between. Germline CDR1 SGDLS, CDR2 YYNGEE. CDR3 protein: CASSVVVTMNTEAFF. The CDR3 nucleotides read TGTGCCAGCAGCGTAGTAGTGACTATGAACACTGAAGCTTTCTTT.

The V gene is TRBV4-2, the J gene TRBJ2-1; D unclear. The germline V gene encodes CDR1 LGHNA and CDR2 YNFKEQ. CDR3 size: 17 residues. V lost 1 base and J lost 8, with 21 bases in between. CDR3 sequence reads: CASSQGMTRNIGYEQFF. CDR3 nucleotides: TGTGCCAGCAGCCAAGGTATGACACGGAACATAGGCTATGAGCAGTTCTTC.

This clonotype came up a few times. This sequence joins TRBV12-3 or TRBV12-4 and TRBJ2-1, with 10 bases fitting TRBD2. This CDR3 has 18 residues. With V trimmed by 11 bases and J by 4 bases, 20 bases remained unmatched. The CDR3 DNA reads TGTGCCTTCAGTTTCGCCCTAGCGGGGGTGTCGTTATACAATGAGCAGTTCTTC. It codes for CAFSFALAGVSLYNEQFF.